One T cell receptor (beta chain) is described in this entry. The CDR3 extends over 14 amino acids. V was clipped by 1 base and J by 6 bases, with 13 bases between them. Germline V gene sequence: CDR1 MDHEN, CDR2 SYDVKM. Here immunoSEQ multiplex PCR was the method, and the copy in TCRdb shows in-frame clones only, minus some. The sample lists 250,000 to 350,000 clones, more than 80% seen once, with 1.1% in the top ten. This specimen comes from a study of blood T cell repertoires in COVID-19. The study recruited people aged roughly 18 to 95 years across approximately 24 US areas. The study counted Cohort 3 donors as recovered given two negative PCRs, clearance, or symptom resolution.

The sample was PBMCs or T cells enriched from blood (not recorded which). The chain recombines TRBV28 with TRBJ2-7; weak D call: TRBD2 (5 bases). The sequence came from a woman in her 30s who had recovered from COVID-19. CDR3: CASSLYTGMSEQYF. Here the CDR3 DNA reads TGTGCCAGCAGTTTATACACCGGGATGAGCGAGCAGTACTTC. The full variable domain, in which reference TRBV28 and TRBJ2-7 provide the parts outside the CDR3, is DVKVTQSSRYLVKRTGEKVFLECVQDMDHENMFWYRQDPGLGLRLIYFSYDVKMKEKGDIPEGYSVSREKKERFSLILESASTNQTSMYLCASSLYTGMSEQYFGPGTRLTVT.